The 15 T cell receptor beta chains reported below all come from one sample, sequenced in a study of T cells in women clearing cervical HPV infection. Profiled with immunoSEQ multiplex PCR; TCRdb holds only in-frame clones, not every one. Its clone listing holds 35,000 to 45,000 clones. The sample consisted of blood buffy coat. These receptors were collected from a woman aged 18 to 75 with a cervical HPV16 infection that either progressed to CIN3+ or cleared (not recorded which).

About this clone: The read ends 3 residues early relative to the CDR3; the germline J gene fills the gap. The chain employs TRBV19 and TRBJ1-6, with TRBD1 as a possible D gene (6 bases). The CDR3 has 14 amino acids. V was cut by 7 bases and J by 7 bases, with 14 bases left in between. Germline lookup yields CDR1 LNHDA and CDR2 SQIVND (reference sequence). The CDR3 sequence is CASTWGGANSPLHF. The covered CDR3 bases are TGTGCCAGTACCTGGGGGGGGGCGAATTCACCC.

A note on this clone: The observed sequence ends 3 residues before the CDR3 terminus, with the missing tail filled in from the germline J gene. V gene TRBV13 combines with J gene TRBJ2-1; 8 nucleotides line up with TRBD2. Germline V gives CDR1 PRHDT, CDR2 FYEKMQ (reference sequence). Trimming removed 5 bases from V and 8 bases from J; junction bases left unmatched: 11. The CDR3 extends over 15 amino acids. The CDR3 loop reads CASSAGTRIDDEQFF. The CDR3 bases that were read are TGTGCCAGCAGCGCCGGGACTAGGATTGACGATGAG.

The covered CDR3 bases are TGTGCCAGCCGGACAGGGGAGCATCAGCCG. Protein sequence: CASRTGEHQP. Given in full, the CDR3 is CASRTGEHQPQYF. This chain joins TRBV2 and TRBJ2-3; 9 nucleotides agree with TRBD1. The read ends 3 residues before the CDR3 terminus; that terminus is restored from the germline J gene. The CDR3 is 13 residues long. Looked up from germline, CDR1 is SNHLY and CDR2 is FYNNEI.

The CDR3 here is CASRGQGNQPQHF. The covered CDR3 bases are TGTGCCAGCCGAGGACAGGGCAATCAGCCC. This chain joins TRBV2 and TRBJ1-5, with 7 bases fitting TRBD1. The CDR3 end falls 3 residues outside the read, so it is completed with the germline J gene. Germline trimming cut 8 bases from V and 2 bases from J; bases unmatched to any gene: 3. CDR3 length: 13 residues. The germline CDR1 and CDR2 sequences are SNHLY and FYNNEI.

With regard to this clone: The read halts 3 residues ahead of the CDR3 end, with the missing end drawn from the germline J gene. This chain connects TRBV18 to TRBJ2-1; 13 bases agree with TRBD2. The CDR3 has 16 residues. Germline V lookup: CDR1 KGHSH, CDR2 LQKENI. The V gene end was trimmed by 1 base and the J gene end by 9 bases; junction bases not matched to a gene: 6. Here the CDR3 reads CASSPRTSGSGVEQFF. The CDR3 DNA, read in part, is TGTGCCAGCTCACCACGGACTAGCGGGAGTGGGGTTGAG.

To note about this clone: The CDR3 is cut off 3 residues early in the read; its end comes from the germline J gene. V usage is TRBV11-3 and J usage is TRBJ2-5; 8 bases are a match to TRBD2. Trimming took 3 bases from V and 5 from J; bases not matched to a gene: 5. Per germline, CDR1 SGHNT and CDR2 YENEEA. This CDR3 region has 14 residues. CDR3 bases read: TGTGCCAGCAGCTTGAGCGGGGGCGGGGAGACC. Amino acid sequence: CASSLSGGGET. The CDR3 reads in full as CASSLSGGGETQYF.

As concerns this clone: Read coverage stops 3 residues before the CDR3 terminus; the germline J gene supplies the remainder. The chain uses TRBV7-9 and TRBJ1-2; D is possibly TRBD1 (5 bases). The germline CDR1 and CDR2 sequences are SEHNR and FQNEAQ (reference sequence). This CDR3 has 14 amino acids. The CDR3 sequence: CASSLGGLLYDYTF. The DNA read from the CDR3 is TGTGCCAGCAGCTTAGGGGGACTTTTATACGAC.

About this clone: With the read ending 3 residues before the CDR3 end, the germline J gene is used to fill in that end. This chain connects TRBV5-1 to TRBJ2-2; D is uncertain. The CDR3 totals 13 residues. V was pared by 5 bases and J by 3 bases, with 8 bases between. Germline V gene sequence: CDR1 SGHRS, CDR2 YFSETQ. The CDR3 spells CASRAEDTGELFF. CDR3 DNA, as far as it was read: TGCGCCAGCAGGGCTGAGGACACCGGGGAG.

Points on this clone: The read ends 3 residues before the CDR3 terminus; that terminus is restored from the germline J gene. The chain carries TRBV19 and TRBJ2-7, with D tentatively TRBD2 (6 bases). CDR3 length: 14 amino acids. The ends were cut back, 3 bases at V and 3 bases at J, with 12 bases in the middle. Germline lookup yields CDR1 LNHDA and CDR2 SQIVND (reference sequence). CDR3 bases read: TGTGCCAGTAGTATCGGGCCGGGGGTCTACGAG. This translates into CASSIGPGVYE. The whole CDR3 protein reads CASSIGPGVYEQYF.

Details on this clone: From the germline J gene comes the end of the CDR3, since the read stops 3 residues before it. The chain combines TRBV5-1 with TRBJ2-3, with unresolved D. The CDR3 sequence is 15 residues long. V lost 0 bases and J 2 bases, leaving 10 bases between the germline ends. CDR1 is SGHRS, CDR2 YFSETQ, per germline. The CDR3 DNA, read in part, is TGCGCCAGCAGCTTGGGCACTTTCCCCACAGATACG. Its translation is CASSLGTFPTDT. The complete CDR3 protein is CASSLGTFPTDTQYF.

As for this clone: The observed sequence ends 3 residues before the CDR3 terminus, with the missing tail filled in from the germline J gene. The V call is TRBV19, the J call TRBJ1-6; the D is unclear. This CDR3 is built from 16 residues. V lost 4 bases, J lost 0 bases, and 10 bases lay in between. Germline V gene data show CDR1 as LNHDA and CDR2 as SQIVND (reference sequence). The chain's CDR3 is CASSTPRSSYNSPLHF. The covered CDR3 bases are TGTGCCAGTAGTACCCCCAGAAGCTCCTATAATTCACCC.

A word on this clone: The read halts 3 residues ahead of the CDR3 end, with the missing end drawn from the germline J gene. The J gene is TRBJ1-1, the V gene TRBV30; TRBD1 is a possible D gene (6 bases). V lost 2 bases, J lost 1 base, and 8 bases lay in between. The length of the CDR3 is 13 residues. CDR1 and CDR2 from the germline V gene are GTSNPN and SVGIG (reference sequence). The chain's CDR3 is CAWSSDRNTEAFF. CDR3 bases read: TGTGCCTGGAGTTCGGACAGGAACACTGAA.

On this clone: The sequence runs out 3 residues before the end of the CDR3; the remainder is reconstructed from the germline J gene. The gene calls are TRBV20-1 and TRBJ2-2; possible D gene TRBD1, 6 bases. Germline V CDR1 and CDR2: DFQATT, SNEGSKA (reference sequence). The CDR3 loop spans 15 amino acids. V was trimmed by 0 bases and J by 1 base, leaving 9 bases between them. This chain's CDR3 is CSARDLDRNTGELFF. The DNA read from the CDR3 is TGCAGTGCTAGAGATTTGGACAGGAACACCGGGGAG.

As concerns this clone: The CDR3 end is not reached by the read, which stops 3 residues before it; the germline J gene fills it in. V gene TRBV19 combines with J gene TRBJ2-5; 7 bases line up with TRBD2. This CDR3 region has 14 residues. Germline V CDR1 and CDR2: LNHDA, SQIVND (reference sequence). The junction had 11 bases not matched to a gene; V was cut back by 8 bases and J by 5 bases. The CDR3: CASRKAQGGETQYF. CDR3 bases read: TGTGCCAGTCGAAAGGCCCAGGGAGGGGAGACC. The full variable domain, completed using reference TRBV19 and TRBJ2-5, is DGGITQSPKYLFRKEGQNVTLSCEQNLNHDAMYWYRQDPGQGLRLIYYSQIVNDFQKGDIAEGYSVSREKKESFPLTVTSAQKNPTAFYLCASRKAQGGETQYFGPGTRLLVL.

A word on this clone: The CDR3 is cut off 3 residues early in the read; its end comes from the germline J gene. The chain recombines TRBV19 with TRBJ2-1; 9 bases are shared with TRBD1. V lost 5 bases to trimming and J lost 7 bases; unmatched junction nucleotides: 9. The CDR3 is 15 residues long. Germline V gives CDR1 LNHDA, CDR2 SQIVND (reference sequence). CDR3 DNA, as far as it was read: TGTGCCAGTAGTTCCGACAGGGGGGGATTAAATGAG. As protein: CASSSDRGGLNE. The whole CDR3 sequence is CASSSDRGGLNEQFF.